This T cell receptor beta chain was sequenced during a study of Ad26.COV2.S vaccination and SARS-CoV-2 variants. Documented treatment: about 20 received Ad26.COV2.S at low or high dose, single or two shots; five or six received placebo; per-sample allocation not given. Sampling took place 63 days after the first vaccine or placebo injection. The data were produced by immunoSEQ multiplex PCR, yet TCRdb's version contains in-frame clones alone and is incomplete. The sample carries 440,000 or so clones, 70% to 90% recorded once. This clonotype was sampled from a person aged 18 to 65 who received the Ad26.COV2.S COVID-19 vaccine or a placebo. The specimen was peripheral blood, collected in a trial of Ad26.COV2.S vaccine versus placebo.

CDR3 in DNA: TGTGCCAGCAGTACCTCCGGGACAGGATCCTACGAGCAGTACTTC. This gives the protein CASSTSGTGSYEQYF. V usage is TRBV27 and J usage is TRBJ2-7; the match to TRBD1 covers 8 bases. J gave up 1 base and V 5 bases, and 7 bases lay outside the gene matches. Germline-derived CDR1 and CDR2 are MNHEY and SMNVEV (reference sequence). CDR3 length equals 15 residues.